The entry below describes one T cell receptor beta chain. This clonotype was counted at least ten times. This receptor's antigen is unknown. Nothing much larger sits one base from this clone, and base qualities are not available. Moderately to severely active disease, a Clinical Activity Score of at least 3, a NOSPECS grade of at least 4, and a duration under 3 months were present in ophthalmopathy patients. Patients with uncontrolled infections, other autoimmune diseases, pregnancy or lactation were excluded. Diagnoses were based on clinical symptoms, serum thyroxine and TRAb, thyroid ultrasound and orbital computed tomography. PBMCs were separated from 10 ml of fresh peripheral blood using Ficoll-Paque density gradient centrifugation. Total RNA was extracted with Trizol reagent, and quality was checked on an Agilent 2100 Bioanalyzer. The CDR3 runs 14 residues from the cysteine to the phenylalanine. Only CDR3 DNA is held: 42 bases, read in frame from base 1. CDR1 SNHLY and CDR2 FYNNEI are derived from the germline V gene. At the junction V is shortened by 6 bases and J by 0 bases, with 10 bases in between.

This entry belongs to a study of T cells in Graves' hyperthyroidism and ophthalmopathy (dated by TCRdb to the late 2010s). Regarding the research as a whole: Peripheral blood was sampled at the time of initial diagnosis, prior to any treatment. TCR V-J signatures able to tell the groups apart were searched for in a discovery cohort of 90 to 100 patients, of whom under 45 had Graves' ophthalmopathy and 55 to 60 had stable Graves' hyperthyroidism. Whether ophthalmopathy could be predicted prospectively was tested in an independent validation cohort made up of under 20 hyperthyroidism patients plus 17 patients who later progressed to ophthalmopathy. The 100 or so discovery patients were randomly split 7:3 into training and test sets. Thyroid tissue and blood T-cell repertoires from six Graves' hyperthyroidism patients were also compared in the study. Once sampling was done, hyperthyroidism patients were given methimazole at a starting dose of 30 mg daily, whereas ophthalmopathy patients were given high-dose intravenous methylprednisolone. The paper reports TCR Vbeta CDR3 sequencing of 140 or so peripheral blood samples: over 40 ophthalmopathy, 70 to 85 hyperthyroidism and around 17 progressor patients. General study outcomes and caveats: A model built on a 13 V-J signature distinguished ophthalmopathy from stable hyperthyroidism, reaching around 90% sensitivity and approximately 81% specificity in cross-validation and 80%/75% in testing. In validation, the model predicted progression to ophthalmopathy with 65% to 71% sensitivity and approximately 72% specificity, a median of about six months before onset. Sample size was not statistically predetermined, and investigators were not blinded to group allocation. Blood samples also contained most of the expanded thyroid clonotypes (frequency above 0.001), which suggests that blood repertoires may reflect thyroid immune responses.

The TCR beta CDR3 regions were amplified from RNA transcripts. The first round of RT-PCR for the TCR CDR3 was performed with the HTBI primer set and the Qiagen OneStep RT-PCR kit. Libraries were constructed in a second round of multiplex PCR, after which size selection and purification were carried out. Libraries were sequenced paired-end with 100 bp reads on an Illumina HiSeq2000. Per the authors' processing: Raw data were processed with SOAPnuke, discarding reads with adapters, uncalled bases, mean Phred below 15, or no exact constant-primer or identifier match. COPE v1.2.5 was used to merge high-quality paired reads, and clonotypes were defined as unique nucleotide sequences. MiTCR v1.1 was used to align clonotypes to the IMGT TRBV, TRBD and TRBJ reference segments. Analysis was restricted to V-J combinations with a frequency above 0.0001, which covered roughly 99% of repertoires. A TCS score was defined as the ratio between F50 (clonal expansion) and ExV (chaos), using BLOSUM62-based TCRdist between CDR3 peptides within each V-J. Welch's t-statistics and random forest reduced fewer than 600 V-J features to 13, which were used in a naive Bayes classifier (R e1071). TCRdb reprocessed the public reads (quality trimming at Q25 with fastp, clone calling with MiXCR) and kept in-frame beta chains. Identical CDR3 proteins give one entry, which carries the most common genes and DNA. In this record, the V and J calls reflect TCRdb's handling and not the investigators' own analysis. This sample is represented by roughly 400,000 distinct CDR3 sequences; over 11% of them were singletons. In total, the top ten clones hold approximately 27% of the sample.

This TCR was recovered from a man aged 50 to 59 with Graves' ophthalmopathy. This sequence uses TRBV2 and TRBJ2-3, with a tentative D gene TRBD2 over 5 matching bases. Sequences were obtained from blood. This receptor has the CDR3 CASRPRGSTDTQYF. The DNA reads as follows: TGTGCCAGCAGGCCCCGGGGTAGCACAGATACGCAGTATTTT.